Given below is one T cell receptor beta chain in context. The target antigen is unknown. The protocol was immunoSEQ multiplex PCR, while the TCRdb copy is restricted to in-frame clones and leaves out a portion. This sample has 100,000 to 150,000 clones, with around 94% found just once. The sample comes from a study of human thymus T cells. During corrective heart surgery, resections were taken, and the thymus tissue came from them. Donors consisted of healthy Finnish infants (having corrective surgery for congenital heart defects). General study findings and limits: There appeared to be biased usage of V and J genes in thymic and blood repertoires. Related work found strong thymic repertoire overlap between unrelated individuals.

V was clipped by 8 bases and J by 6 bases; unmatched bases: 10. The CDR3 has 15 residues. The V gene's germline CDR1 is SGHTA and CDR2 FQGNSA. This rearrangement joins TRBV7-2 to TRBJ2-1; 10 nucleotides line up with TRBD2. The origin of this receptor is a boy under two years old with a congenital heart defect but otherwise immunologically healthy. Sequenced input: thymus tissue. The CDR3 loop reads CASPLMASGGNEQFF. CDR3 nucleotide sequence: TGTGCCAGCCCCTTGATGGCTAGCGGGGGCAATGAGCAGTTCTTC.